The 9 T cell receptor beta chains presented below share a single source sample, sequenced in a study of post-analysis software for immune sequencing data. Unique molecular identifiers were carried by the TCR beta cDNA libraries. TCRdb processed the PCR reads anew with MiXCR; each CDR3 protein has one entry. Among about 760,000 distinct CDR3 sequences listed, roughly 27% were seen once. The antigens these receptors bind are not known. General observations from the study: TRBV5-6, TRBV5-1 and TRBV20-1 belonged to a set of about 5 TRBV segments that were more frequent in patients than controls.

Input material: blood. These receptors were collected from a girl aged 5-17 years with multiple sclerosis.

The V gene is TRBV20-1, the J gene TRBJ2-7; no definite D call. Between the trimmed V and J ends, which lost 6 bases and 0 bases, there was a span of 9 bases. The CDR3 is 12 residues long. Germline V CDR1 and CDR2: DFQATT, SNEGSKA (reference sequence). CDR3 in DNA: TGCAGTGCCAACCGATTCTCCTACGAGCAGTACTTC. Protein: CSANRFSYEQYF.

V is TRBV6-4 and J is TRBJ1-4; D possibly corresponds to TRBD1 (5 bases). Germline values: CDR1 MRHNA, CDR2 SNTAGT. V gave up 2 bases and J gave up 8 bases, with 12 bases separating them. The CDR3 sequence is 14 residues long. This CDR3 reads CASSDDRDSEKLFF. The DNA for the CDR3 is TGTGCCAGCAGTGACGATCGAGACAGCGAAAAACTGTTTTTT.

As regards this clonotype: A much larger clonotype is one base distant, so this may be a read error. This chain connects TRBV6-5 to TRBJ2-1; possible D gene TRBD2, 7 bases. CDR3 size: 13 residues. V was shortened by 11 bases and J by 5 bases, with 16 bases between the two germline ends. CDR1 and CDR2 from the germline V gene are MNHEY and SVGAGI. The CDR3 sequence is CAVGGAGDNEQFF. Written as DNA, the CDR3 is TGTGCCGTAGGGGGGGCTGGGGACAATGAGCAGTTCTTC.

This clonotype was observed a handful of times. For the CDR3, the DNA is TGTGCCAGCACCCTAGCGGGGGTAAGCACAGATACGCAGTATTTT. This gives the protein CASTLAGVSTDTQYF. The chain links TRBV7-2 to TRBJ2-3; 10 bases line up with TRBD2. The trim removed 7 bases at V and 0 bases at J, leaving 4 bases unmatched. This CDR3 spans 15 amino acids. Germline CDR1 reads SGHTA; CDR2 reads FQGNSA.

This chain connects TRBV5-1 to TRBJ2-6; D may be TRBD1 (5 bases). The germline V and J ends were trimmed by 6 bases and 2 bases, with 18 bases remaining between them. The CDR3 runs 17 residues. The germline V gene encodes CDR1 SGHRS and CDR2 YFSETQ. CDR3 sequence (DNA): TGCGCCAGCACCAAAAGTGGCAGGGCCCCTGGGGCCAACGTCCTGACTTTC. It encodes CASTKSGRAPGANVLTF.

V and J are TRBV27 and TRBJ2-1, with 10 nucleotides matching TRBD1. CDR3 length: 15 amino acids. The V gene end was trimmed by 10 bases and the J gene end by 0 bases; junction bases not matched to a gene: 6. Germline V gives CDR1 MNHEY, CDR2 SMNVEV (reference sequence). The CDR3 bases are TGTGCCACATCGGGACAGGGGCTCTCCTACAATGAGCAGTTCTTC. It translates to CATSGQGLSYNEQFF.

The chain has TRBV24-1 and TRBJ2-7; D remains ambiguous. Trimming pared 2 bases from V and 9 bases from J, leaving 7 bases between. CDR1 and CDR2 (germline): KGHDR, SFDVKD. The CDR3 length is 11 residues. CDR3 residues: CATSDWNGQYF. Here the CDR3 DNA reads TGTGCCACCAGTGATTGGAACGGGCAGTACTTC.

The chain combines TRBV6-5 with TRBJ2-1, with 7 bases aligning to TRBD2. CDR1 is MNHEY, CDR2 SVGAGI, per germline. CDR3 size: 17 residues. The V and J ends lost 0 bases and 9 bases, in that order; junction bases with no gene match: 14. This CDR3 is CASSYSSWLAVPTEQFF. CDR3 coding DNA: TGTGCCAGCAGTTACTCGAGCTGGCTAGCGGTACCCACTGAGCAGTTCTTC.

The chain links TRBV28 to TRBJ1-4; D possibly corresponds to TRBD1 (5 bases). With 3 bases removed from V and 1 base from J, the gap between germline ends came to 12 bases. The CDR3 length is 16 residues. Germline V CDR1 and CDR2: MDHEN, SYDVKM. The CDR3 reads CASSFGGGLTNEKLFF. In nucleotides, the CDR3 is TGTGCCAGCAGTTTTGGGGGTGGTCTAACTAATGAAAAACTGTTTTTT.